The clone carrying this T cell receptor beta chain is a singleton in its sample. Its cognate antigen is unknown. TCRdb's table, derived via immunoSEQ multiplex PCR, lists solely in-frame clones and lacks some. The data contain 140,000 to 150,000 clones, 92% of them singletons. This specimen belongs to a study of T cell responses to AZD1222 COVID-19 vaccine. Study results and limitations: Close to half of all spike-specific TCRs reportedly target regions of the variants that are unmutated. Baseline serostatus was positive in only a handful of AZD1222 recipients. The donor cohort was predominantly white British with a female majority, and clonal diversity may have been underestimated.

This CDR3 is 14 amino acids long. The germline V gene has CDR1 SGHDN and CDR2 FVKESK. V lost 1 base and J lost 4, with 8 bases in between. The chain joins TRBV14 to TRBJ1-5; D gene unclear. This specimen consisted of peripheral blood, obtained on day 0 of AZD1222 vaccination. This clonotype was sampled from an adult in good health. CDR3: CASSQGLGNQPQHF. As DNA, the CDR3 is TGTGCCAGCAGCCAAGGGCTGGGGAATCAGCCCCAGCATTTT.